This TCR beta chain was profiled in a study of shared clonotypes between healthy human individuals. Study overall: The study enrolled two women and three men aged 18 to 49.

Division of CD4+ cells produced a CD45RA+ naive subset and a CD45RA-negative memory subset. Template for every sorted-subset replicate PCR totaled around 200 ng DNA, tens of thousands of T cell genomes. Assay used: immunoSEQ multiplex PCR; TCRdb lists only in-frame clones, some missing. The sample gives 600,000 to 700,000 clones, about three quarters of which show up once; around 2% is in the top ten. This receptor was identified in a woman aged 25 to 45 in good health. Specimen: memory CD4+ T cells sorted from blood. Subset given: CD45RA-negative fraction.

The CDR3 loop is CASSMGQGTDTQYF. The CDR3 DNA reads TGCGCCAGCAGCATGGGACAGGGCACAGATACGCAGTATTTT. The chain uses TRBV5-1 and TRBJ2-3, with TRBD1 matching over 8 bases. Germline CDR1 SGHRS, CDR2 YFSETQ. J gave up 1 base and V 4 bases, and 2 bases lay outside the gene matches. The CDR3 runs to 14 residues. Filled out from reference TRBV5-1 and TRBJ2-3, the complete variable domain reads KAGVTQTPRYLIKTRGQQVTLSCSPISGHRSVSWYQQTPGQGLQFLFEYFSETQRNKGNFPGRFSGRQFSNSRSEMNVSTLELGDSALYLCASSMGQGTDTQYFGPGTRLTVL.